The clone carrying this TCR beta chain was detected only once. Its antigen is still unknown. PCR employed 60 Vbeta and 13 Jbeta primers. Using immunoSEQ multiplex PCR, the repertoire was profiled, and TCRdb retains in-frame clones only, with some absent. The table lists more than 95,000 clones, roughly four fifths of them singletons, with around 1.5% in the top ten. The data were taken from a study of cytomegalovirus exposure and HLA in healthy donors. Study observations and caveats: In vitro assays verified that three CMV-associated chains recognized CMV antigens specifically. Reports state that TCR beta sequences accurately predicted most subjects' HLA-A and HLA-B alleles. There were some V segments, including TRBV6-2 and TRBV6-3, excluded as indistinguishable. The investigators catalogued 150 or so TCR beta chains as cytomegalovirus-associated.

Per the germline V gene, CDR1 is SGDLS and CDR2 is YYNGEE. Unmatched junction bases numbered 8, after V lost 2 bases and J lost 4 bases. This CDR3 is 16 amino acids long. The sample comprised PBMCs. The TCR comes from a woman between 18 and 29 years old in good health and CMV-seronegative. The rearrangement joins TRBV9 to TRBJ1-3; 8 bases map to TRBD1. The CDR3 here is CASSVRTGLGGNTIYF. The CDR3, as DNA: TGTGCCAGCAGCGTGCGGACAGGGTTGGGAGGAAACACCATATATTTT.